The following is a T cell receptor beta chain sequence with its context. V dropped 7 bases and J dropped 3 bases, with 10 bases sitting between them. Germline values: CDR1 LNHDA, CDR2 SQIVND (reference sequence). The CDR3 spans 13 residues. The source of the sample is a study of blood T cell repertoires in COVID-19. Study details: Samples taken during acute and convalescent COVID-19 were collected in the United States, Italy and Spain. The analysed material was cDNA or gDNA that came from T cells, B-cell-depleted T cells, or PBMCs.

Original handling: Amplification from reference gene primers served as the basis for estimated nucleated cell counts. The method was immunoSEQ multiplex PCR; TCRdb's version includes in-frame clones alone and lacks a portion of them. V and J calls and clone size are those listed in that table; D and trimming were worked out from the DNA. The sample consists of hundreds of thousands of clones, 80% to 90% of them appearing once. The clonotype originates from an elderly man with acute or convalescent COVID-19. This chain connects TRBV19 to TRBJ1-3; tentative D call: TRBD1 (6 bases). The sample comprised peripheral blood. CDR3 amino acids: CASIDRFGNTIYF. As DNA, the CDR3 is TGTGCCAGTATCGACAGGTTTGGAAACACCATATATTTT.